A single count supports the clone carrying this TCR beta chain. The CDR3 is 15 amino acids. From germline, CDR1 is MNHEY and CDR2 SMNVEV (reference sequence). V shed 5 bases and J 5 bases; nucleotides not matched to a gene: 9. The data belong to a study of chemoradiotherapy in HPV16-positive cancers. TCRdb's copy holds only in-frame clones and misses some; the assay was immunoSEQ multiplex PCR. This repertoire shows some 3,100 clones, 83% found once; its top ten account for 3%. This TCR was sampled from a human donor with HPV-associated anogenital cancer. The source was tumor tissue, collected from a patient who underwent chemoradiotherapy. This chain links TRBV27 with TRBJ2-1; 7 positions agree with TRBD2. The CDR3 spells CASSTRSGTDNEQFF. Written as DNA, the CDR3 is TGTGCCAGCAGTACAAGAAGCGGGACTGACAATGAGCAGTTCTTC.